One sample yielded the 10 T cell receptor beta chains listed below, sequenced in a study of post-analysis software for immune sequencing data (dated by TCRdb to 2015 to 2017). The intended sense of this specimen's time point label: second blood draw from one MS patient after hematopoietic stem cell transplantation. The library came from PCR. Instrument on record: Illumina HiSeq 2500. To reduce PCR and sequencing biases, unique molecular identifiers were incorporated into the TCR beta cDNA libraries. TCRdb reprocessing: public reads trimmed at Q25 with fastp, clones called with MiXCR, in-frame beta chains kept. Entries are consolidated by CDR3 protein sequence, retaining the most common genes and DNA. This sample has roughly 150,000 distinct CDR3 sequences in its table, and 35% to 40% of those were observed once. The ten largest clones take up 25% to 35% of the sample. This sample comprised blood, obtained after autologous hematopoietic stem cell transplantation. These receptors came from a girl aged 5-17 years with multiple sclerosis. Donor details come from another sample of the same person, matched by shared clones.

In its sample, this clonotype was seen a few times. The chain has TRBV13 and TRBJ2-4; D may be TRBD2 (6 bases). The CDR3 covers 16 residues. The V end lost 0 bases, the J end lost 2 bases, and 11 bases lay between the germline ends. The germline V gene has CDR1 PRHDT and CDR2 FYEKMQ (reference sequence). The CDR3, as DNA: TGTGCCAGCAGCTTAGGGATAGGAGGGCCCAAAAACATTCAGTACTTC. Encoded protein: CASSLGIGGPKNIQYF.

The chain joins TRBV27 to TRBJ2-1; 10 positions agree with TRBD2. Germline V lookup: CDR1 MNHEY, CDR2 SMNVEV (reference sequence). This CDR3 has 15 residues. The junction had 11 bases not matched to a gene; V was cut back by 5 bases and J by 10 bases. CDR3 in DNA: TGTGCCAGCAGTACCTCAGCGGGAGGGGCCCACGAGCAGTTCTTC. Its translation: CASSTSAGGAHEQFF.

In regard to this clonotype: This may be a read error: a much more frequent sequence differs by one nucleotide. DNA of the CDR3: TGCAGTGTCAGAGACGGCGGGAGGAGCGCAGATACGCAGTATTTT. As protein: CSVRDGGRSADTQYF. The chain combines TRBV20-1 with TRBJ2-3, with 8 bases fitting TRBD2. V dropped 7 bases and J dropped 4; count of bases not matched to a gene: 13. CDR1 is DFQATT, CDR2 SNEGSKA, per germline (reference sequence). CDR3 length: 15 residues.

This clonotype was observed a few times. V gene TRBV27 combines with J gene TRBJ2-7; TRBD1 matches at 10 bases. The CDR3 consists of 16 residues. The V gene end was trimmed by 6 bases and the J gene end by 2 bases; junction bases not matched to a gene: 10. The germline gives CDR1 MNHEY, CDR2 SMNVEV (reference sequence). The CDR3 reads CASRGDPGQGPYEQYF. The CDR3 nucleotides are TGTGCCAGCAGGGGTGATCCGGGACAGGGGCCCTACGAGCAGTACTTC.

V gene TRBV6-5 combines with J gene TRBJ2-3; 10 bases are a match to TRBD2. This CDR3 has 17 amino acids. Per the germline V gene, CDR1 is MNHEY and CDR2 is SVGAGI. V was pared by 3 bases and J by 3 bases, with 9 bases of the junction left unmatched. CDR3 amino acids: CASSYKGLAGGTDTQYF. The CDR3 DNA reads TGTGCCAGCAGTTATAAGGGGTTAGCGGGAGGAACAGATACGCAGTATTTT.

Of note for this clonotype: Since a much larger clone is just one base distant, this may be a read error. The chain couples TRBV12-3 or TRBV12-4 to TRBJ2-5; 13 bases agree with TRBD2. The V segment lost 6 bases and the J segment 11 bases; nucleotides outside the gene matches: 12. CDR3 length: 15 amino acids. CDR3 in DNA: TGTGCCAGCAGGCCGACTAGCGGGAGGTACAATGAGCAGTACTTC. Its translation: CASRPTSGRYNEQYF.

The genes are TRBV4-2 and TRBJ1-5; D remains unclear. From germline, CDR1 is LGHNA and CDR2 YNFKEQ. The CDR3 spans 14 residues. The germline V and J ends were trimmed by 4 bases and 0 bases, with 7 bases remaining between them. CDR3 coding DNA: TGTGCCAGCAGCCCGACATATAGCAATCAGCCCCAGCATTTT. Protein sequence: CASSPTYSNQPQHF.

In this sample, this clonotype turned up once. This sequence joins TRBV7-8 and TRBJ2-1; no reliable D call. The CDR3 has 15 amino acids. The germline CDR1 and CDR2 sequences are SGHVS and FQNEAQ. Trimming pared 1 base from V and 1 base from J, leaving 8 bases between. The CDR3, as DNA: TGTGCCAGCAGCTTAGATTACGGGTCCTACAATGAGCAGTTCTTC. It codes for CASSLDYGSYNEQFF.

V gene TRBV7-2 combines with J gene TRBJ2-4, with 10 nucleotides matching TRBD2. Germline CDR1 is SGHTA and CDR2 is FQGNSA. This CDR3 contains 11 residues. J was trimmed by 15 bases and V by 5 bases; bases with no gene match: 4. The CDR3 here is CASSQTSGLYF. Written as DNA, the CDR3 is TGTGCCAGCAGCCAGACTAGCGGGTTGTACTTC.

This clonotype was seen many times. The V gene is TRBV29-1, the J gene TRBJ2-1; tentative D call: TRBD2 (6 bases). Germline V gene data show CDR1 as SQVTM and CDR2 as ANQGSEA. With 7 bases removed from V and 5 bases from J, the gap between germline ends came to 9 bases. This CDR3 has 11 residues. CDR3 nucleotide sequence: TGCAGCGGGGACTTCCACAATGAGCAGTTCTTC. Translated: CSGDFHNEQFF.